Below, one T cell receptor (beta chain) is given with its context. What it binds is not known. PCR involved 60 Vbeta and 13 Jbeta primers. Profiled with immunoSEQ multiplex PCR; TCRdb holds only in-frame clones, not every one. This table holds around 130,000 clones, 82% found once. The sample originates from a study of cytomegalovirus exposure and HLA in healthy donors. Whole-study findings and limits: Among TCR beta chains, those listed as cytomegalovirus-associated numbered about 160.

This CDR3 comprises 15 residues. Material for sequencing was PBMCs. The TCR was taken from a boy aged 2-15 years in good health and CMV-seronegative. The chain carries TRBV21-1 and TRBJ2-3; the DNA was not used to check the table's D call, TRBD2. TRBV21-1 is termed a pseudogene. The CDR3 DNA sequence: TGTGCCAGCAGCAAAACTAGCGGGGGGGCAGATACGCAGTATTTT. Translated: CASSKTSGGADTQYF.